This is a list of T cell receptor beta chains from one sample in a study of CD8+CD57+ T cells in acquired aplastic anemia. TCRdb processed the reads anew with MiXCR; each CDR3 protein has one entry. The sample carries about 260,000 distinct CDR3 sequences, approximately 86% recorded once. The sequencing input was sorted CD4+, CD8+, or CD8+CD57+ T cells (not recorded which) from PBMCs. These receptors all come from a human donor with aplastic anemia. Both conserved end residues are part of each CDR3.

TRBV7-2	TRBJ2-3	CASTPVGSPNNEQYF
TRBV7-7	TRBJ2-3	CAVLGGAETQDTRYF
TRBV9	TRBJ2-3	CASSLWVLRARDNF
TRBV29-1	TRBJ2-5	CSVVPAGPETQYF
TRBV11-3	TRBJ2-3	CASSWTEMDTQYF
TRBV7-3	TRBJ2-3	CASRLEGGPDAQYF
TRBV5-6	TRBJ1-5	CASSMDWDYNQPQHF
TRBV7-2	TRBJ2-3	CASGEGGAPETYF
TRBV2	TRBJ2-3	CASGDVGQDTQYF
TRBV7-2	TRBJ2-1	CASSLTKRGYSHEQFF
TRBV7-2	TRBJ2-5	CASSLPTNQETQYF
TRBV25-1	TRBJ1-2	CASSDPGGGRANYGCTF
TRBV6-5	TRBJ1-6	CASSWANSPLHF
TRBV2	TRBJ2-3	CASRPEGQSTDTQYF
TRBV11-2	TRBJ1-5	CASSPGRDMQPQHF
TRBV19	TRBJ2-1	CASSDRQGRVNEQFF
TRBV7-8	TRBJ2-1	CASSRRGGNIQYFQFF
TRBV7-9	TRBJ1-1	CAGQGARETQYVGFF
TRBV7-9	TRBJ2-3	CASSLARSPGTQYF
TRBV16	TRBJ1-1	CASSFYSAGNTVAFF
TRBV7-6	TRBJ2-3	CASSLGNNQESQCF
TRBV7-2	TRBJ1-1	CASSLEGSHPNEKFF
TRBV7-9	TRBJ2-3	CASSSPDTQYFGPQYF
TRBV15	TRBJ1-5	CATSRDQAYSNQPQHF
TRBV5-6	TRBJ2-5	CASSLYQKTQYF
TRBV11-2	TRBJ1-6	CASAGSSFHEQYFLHF
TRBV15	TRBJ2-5	CATSRGSLAPLAAKTQYF
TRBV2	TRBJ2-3	CGGGGGGSDTQYF
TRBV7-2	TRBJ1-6	CASSLKGTNSPLHF
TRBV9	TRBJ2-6	CASSLQRETQGANVLTF
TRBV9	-	CASSIMGQGGNQHF
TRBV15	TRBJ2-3	CASSTRSQTQYF
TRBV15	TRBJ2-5	CASRGSARETQYF
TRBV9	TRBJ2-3	CASLLGLALHTYYF
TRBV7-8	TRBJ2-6	CASSLPGGPDTQYLTF
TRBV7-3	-	CASSRQAIPEQYF
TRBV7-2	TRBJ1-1	CASVPTEGARNPVAFF
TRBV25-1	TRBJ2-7	CASSPPSAGGPNEQYF
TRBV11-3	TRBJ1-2	CARTVDNSPDYGYTF
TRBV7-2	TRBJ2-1	CASSLTSGGGNTQQFF
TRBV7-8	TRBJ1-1	CASSLALGADTQSFF
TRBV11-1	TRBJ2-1	CASSSTLGHNEQFF
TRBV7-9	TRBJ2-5	CASSSSPDRGDFQYF